This T cell receptor beta chain was found in a study of blood T cell repertoires in COVID-19. The wider study: From T cells, B-cell-depleted T cells, or PBMCs came the material, which was cDNA or gDNA.

The CDR3 length is 15 residues. The V segment lost 2 bases and the J segment 3 bases; nucleotides outside the gene matches: 3. CDR1 and CDR2 from the germline V gene are MDHEN and SYDVKM. Per the original data handling: How many nucleated cells were present was estimated from reference gene primer amplification. Profiled with immunoSEQ multiplex PCR; TCRdb holds only in-frame clones, not every one. V, J and clone size are taken as reported in that table, and D and trimming were inferred from the DNA itself. In the table there are about 190,000 clones, 65% to 80% of which are singletons. The V gene is TRBV28, the J gene TRBJ1-4, with 7 bases fitting TRBD1. This TCR came from a woman aged 45-65 years with acute or convalescent COVID-19. The sample taken for sequencing was peripheral blood. CDR3 region: CASSLLDRANEKLFF. For the CDR3, the DNA is TGTGCCAGCAGTTTACTAGACAGGGCTAATGAAAAACTGTTTTTT.